The subject of this entry is one T cell receptor (beta chain). Its target is not known. The sequenced template was cDNA made from the entire isolated RNA. Assay used: immunoSEQ multiplex PCR; TCRdb lists only in-frame clones, some missing. The sample gives 600,000 to 700,000 clones, around 12% of which show up once; around 0.12% is in the top ten. This entry is derived from a study of beta chain features in type 1 diabetes. Whole-study context: Examined across all samples were some 99 million sorted cells. Study-wide results and limits: There was a moderate but significant shortening of TCRB CDR3s in all four CD4+ subsets of Type 1 diabetes patients.

The CDR3 has 12 residues. CDR1 is MDHEN, CDR2 SYDVKM, per germline. V lost 4 bases, J lost 8 bases, and 11 bases lay in between. Sequenced: naive CD4+ T cells from blood. The V call is TRBV28, the J call TRBJ1-2; D unclear. The receptor comes from a man aged 25 to 40 with type 1 diabetes. The CDR3 sequence: CASSSGLGGYTF. The CDR3, as DNA: TGTGCCAGCAGTTCGGGCCTGGGGGGCTACACCTTC.